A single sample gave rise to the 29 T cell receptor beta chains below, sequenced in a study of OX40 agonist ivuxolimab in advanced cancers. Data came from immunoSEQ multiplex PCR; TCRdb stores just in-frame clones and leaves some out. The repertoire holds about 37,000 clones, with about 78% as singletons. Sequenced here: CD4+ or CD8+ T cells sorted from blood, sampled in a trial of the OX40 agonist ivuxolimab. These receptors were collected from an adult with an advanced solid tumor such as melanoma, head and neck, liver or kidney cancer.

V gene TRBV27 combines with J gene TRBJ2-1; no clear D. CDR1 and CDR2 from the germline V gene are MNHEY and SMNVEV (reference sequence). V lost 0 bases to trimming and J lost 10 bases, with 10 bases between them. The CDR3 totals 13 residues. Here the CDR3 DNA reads TGTGCCAGCAGTTTATCAAGGCGGACCGAGCAGTTCTTC. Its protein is CASSLSRRTEQFF.

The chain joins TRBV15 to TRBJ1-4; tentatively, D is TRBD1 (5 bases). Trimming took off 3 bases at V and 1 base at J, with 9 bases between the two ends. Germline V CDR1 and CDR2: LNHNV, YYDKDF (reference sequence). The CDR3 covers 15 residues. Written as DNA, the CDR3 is TGTGCCACCAGCAGTAGTCAGGGAACTAATGAAAAACTGTTTTTT. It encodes CATSSSQGTNEKLFF.

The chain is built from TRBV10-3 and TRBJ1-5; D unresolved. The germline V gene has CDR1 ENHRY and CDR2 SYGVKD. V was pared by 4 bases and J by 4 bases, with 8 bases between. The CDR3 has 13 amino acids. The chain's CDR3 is CAISGSPNQPQHF. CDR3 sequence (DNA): TGTGCCATCAGTGGATCACCGAATCAGCCCCAGCATTTT.

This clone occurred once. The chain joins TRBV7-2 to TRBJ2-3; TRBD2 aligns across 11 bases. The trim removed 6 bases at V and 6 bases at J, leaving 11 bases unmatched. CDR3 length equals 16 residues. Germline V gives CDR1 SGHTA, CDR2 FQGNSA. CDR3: CASRRLAGGALDTQYF. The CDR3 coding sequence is TGTGCCAGCAGACGGTTAGCGGGGGGGGCCCTCGATACGCAGTATTTT.

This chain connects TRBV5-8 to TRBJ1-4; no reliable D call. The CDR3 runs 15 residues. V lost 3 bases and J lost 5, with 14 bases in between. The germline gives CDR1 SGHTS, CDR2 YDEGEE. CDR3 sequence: CASSSLGYVNEKLFF. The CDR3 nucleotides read TGTGCCAGCAGCTCCCTCGGATACGTAAATGAAAAACTGTTTTTT.

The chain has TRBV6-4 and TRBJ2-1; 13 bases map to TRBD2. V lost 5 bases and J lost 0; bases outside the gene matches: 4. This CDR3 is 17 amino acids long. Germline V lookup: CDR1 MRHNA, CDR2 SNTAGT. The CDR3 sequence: CASSPRTSGSSYNEQFF. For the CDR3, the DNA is TGTGCCAGCAGTCCCCGGACTAGCGGGAGCTCCTACAATGAGCAGTTCTTC.

The CDR3 here is CASSSTGNYTEAFF. In nucleotides, the CDR3 is TGTGCCAGCAGCTCGACAGGGAACTACACTGAAGCTTTCTTT. The chain uses TRBV5-5 and TRBJ1-1; TRBD1 matches 7 bases. V lost 3 bases to trimming and J lost 3 bases; unmatched junction nucleotides: 5. This CDR3 contains 14 residues. Germline values: CDR1 SGHKS, CDR2 YYEKEE (reference sequence).

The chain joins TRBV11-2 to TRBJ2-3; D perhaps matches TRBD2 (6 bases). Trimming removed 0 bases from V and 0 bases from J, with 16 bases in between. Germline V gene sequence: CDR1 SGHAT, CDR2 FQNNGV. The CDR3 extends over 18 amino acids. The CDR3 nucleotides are TGTGCCAGCAGCTTAGATACAGCGGACTATGCTAGCACAGATACGCAGTATTTT. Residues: CASSLDTADYASTDTQYF.

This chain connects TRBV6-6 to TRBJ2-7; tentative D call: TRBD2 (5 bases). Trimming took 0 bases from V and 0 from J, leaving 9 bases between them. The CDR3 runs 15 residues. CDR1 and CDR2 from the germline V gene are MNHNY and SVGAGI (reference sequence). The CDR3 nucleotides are TGTGCCAGCAGTTACTCGGACTCGAGCTCCTACGAGCAGTACTTC. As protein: CASSYSDSSSYEQYF.

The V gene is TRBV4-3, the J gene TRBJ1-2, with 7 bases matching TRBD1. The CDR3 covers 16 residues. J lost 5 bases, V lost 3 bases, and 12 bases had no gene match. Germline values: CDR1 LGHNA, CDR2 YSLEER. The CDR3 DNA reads TGCGCCAGCAGCCAGACTCGGACAGGATTAAAATATGGCTACACCTTC. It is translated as CASSQTRTGLKYGYTF.

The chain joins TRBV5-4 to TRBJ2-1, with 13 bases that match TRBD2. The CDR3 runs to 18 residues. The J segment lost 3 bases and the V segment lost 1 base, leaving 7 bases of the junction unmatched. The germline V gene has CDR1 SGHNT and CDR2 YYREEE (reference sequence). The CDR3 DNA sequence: TGTGCCAGCAGCTTGTCTCAACGACTAGCGGGGGGCTACAATGAGCAGTTCTTC. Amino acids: CASSLSQRLAGGYNEQFF.

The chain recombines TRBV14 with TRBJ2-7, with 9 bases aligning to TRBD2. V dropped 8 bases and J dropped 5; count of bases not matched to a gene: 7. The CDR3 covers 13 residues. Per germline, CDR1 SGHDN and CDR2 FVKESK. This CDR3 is CASSRTSVHEQYF. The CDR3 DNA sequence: TGTGCCAGCTCCAGGACTAGCGTCCACGAGCAGTACTTC.

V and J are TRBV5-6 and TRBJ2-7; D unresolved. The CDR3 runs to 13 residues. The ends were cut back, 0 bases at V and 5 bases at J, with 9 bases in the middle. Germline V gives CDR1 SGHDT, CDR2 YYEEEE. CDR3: CASSLVSLDEQYF. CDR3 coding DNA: TGTGCCAGCAGCTTGGTATCACTCGACGAGCAGTACTTC.

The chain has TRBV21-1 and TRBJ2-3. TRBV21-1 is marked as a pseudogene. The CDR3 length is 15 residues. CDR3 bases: TGTGCCAGCAGCGAACCGGGACCCCGCACAGATACGCAGTATTTT. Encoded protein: CASSEPGPRTDTQYF.

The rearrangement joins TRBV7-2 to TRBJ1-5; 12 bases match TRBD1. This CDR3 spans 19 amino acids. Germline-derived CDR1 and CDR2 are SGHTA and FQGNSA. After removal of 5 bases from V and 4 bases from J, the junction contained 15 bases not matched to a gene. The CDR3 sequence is CASSLGQGAVHSRNQPQHF. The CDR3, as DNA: TGTGCCAGCAGCCTGGGACAGGGGGCGGTTCATTCTAGAAATCAGCCCCAGCATTTT. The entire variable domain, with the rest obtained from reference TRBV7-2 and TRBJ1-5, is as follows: GAGVSQSPSNKVTEKGKDVELRCDPISGHTALYWYRQSLGQGLEFLIYFQGNSAPDKSGLPSDRFSAERTGGSVSTLTIQRTQQEDSAVYLCASSLGQGAVHSRNQPQHFGDGTRLSIL.

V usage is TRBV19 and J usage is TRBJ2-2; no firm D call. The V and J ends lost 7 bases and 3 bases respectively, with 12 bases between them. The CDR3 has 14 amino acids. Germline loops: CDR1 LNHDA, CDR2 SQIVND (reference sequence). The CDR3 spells CASTLPSHTGELFF. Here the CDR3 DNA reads TGTGCCAGTACCCTTCCGTCCCACACCGGGGAGCTGTTTTTT.

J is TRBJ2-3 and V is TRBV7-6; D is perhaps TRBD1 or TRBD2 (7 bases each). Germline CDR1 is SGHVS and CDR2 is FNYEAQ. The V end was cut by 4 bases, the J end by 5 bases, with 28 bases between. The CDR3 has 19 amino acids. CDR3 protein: CASSSPLQTTGEGLDTQYF. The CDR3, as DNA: TGTGCCAGCAGCTCCCCCCTACAAACCACAGGGGAGGGTTTAGATACGCAGTATTTT.

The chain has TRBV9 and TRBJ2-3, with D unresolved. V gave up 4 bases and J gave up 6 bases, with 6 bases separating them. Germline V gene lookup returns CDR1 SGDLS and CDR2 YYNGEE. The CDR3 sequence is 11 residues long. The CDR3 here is CASSSRDTQYF. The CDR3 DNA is TGTGCCAGCAGCTCAAGGGATACGCAGTATTTT.

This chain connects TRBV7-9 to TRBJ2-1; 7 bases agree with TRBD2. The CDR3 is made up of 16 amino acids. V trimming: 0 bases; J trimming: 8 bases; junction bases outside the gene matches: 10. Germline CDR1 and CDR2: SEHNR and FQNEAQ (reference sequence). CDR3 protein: CASSLAVAFGRHEQFF. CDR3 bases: TGTGCCAGCAGCTTAGCGGTTGCCTTCGGGAGGCATGAGCAGTTCTTC.

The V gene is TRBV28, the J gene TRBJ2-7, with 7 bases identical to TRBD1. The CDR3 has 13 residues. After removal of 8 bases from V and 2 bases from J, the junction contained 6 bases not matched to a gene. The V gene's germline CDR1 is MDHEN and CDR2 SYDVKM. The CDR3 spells CASGAGGTYEQYF. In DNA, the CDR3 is TGTGCCAGCGGTGCAGGGGGAACCTACGAGCAGTACTTC.

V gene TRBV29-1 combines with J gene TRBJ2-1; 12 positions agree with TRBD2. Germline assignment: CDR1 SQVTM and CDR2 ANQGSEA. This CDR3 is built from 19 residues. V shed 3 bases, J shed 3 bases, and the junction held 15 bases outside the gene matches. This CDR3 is CSVDAVSLAGGQVYNEQFF. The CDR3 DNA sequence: TGCAGCGTTGACGCCGTGAGTCTAGCGGGGGGGCAGGTCTACAATGAGCAGTTCTTC.

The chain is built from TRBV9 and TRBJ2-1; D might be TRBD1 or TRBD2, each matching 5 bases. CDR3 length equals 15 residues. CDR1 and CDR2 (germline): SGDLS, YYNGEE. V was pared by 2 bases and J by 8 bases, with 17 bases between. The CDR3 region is CASSVGRILVDEQFF. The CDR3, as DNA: TGTGCCAGCAGCGTGGGACGGATCCTAGTGGATGAGCAGTTCTTC.

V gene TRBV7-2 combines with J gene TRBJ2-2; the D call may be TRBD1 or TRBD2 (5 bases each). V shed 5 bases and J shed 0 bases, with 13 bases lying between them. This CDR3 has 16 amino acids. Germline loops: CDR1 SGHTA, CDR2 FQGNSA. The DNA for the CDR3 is TGTGCCAGCAGCCACGGACGGGGACCGAACACCGGGGAGCTGTTTTTT. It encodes CASSHGRGPNTGELFF.

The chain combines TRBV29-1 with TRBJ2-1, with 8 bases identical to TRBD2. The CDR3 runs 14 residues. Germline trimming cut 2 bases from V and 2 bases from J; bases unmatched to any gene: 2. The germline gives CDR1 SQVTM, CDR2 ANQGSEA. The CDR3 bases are TGCAGCGTTGAATGGGGACTAGCCTACAATGAGCAGTTCTTC. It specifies CSVEWGLAYNEQFF.

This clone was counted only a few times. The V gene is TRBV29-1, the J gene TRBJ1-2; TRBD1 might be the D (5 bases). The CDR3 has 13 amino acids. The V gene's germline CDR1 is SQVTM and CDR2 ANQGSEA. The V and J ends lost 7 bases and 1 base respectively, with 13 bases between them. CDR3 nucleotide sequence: TGCAGCGCCGGGACGTCCCTTAACTATGGCTACACCTTC. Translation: CSAGTSLNYGYTF.

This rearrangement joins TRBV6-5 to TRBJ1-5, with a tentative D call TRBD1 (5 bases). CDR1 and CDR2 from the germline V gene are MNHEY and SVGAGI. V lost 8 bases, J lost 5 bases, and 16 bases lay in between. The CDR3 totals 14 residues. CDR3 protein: CASRETGVYQPQHF. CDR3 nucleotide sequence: TGTGCCAGCCGCGAAACGGGGGTTTATCAGCCCCAGCATTTT.

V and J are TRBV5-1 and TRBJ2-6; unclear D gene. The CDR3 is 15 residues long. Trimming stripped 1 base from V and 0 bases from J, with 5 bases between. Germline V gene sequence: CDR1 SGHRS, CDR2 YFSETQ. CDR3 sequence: CASSLLSSGANVLTF. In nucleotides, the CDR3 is TGCGCCAGCAGCTTGCTCTCCTCTGGGGCCAACGTCCTGACTTTC. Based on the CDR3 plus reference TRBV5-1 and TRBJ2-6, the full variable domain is KAGVTQTPRYLIKTRGQQVTLSCSPISGHRSVSWYQQTPGQGLQFLFEYFSETQRNKGNFPGRFSGRQFSNSRSEMNVSTLELGDSALYLCASSLLSSGANVLTFGAGSRLTVL.

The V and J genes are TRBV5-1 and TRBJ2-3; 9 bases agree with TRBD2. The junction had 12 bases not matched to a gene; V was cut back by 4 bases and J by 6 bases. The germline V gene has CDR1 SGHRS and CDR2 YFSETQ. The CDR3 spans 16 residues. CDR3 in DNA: TGCGCCAGCAGCCCCCCGGGACTAGCAGGAATGGATACGCAGTATTTT. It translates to CASSPPGLAGMDTQYF.

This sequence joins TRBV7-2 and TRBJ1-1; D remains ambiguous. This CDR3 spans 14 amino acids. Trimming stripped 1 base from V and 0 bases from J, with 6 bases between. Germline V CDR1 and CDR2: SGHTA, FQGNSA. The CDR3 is CASSLEIMNTEAFF. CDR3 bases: TGTGCCAGCAGCTTAGAAATTATGAACACTGAAGCTTTCTTT.